This record looks at one TCR beta chain sequence and its context. No cognate antigen has been identified for it. The sample holds no much larger clone one base away, and base qualities are not on file. The germline V gene supplies CDR1 SNHLY and CDR2 FYNNEI. The CDR3 measures 14 amino acids from cysteine to phenylalanine. CDR3 DNA is the only sequence kept; it has 42 bases, read in frame from the first base. V lost 7 bases and J lost 9 bases, and the count of bases not matched to a germline gene is 6. The sample belongs to a study of radiotherapy plus CTLA-4 blockade in lung cancer (dated by TCRdb to the late 2010s). At the level of the whole study: Among the enrolled patients, approximately 18% had an objective response, and about 29% reached disease control. General findings and caveats noted by the study authors: After treatment with radiotherapy and ipilimumab, TCR clones that came from tumors expanded in the peripheral blood. The strongest predictors of response, as reported, were early dynamic changes in blood T cell clones along with a rise in serum interferon-beta after radiation.

The study tested focal radiation therapy combined with CTLA-4 blockade (ipilimumab) in patients with chemo-refractory metastatic non-small-cell lung cancer. Libraries were made using the immunoSEQ multiplex PCR assay. The table was pulled from immuneACCESS by TCRdb, which kept in-frame rearrangements only. Such tables lose some clones; where checked, under half of the loss comes from unresolved V genes, and the rest has no known cause. The sample profile shows roughly 120,000 clones; about four fifths of them were found once. Over 4% of the sample is taken by the ten largest. This TCR was recovered from a human donor with non-small cell lung cancer who had a partial response to radiotherapy plus ipilimumab. This receptor chain uses TRBV2 and TRBJ2-1, with 13 bases aligning to TRBD2. Sequenced here: peripheral blood, sampled from a patient treated with radiotherapy plus ipilimumab. The CDR3 sequence is CASTGLAGVPEQFF. The DNA is as follows: TGTGCCAGCACCGGACTAGCGGGAGTTCCTGAGCAGTTCTTC.